This T cell receptor beta chain was recovered during a study of blood T cell repertoires in COVID-19. Study in general: Some COVID-19 samples were acute and others convalescent; all came from the United States, Italy and Spain. PBMCs, B-cell-depleted T cells, or T cells were the source of the cDNA or gDNA that made up the material.

The germline V gene encodes CDR1 LGHDT and CDR2 YNNKEL (reference sequence). CDR3 length: 14 amino acids. V was pared by 0 bases and J by 5 bases, with 7 bases between. Authors' data handling: Cell counts per sample came from amplifying reference gene primers. Sequencing was performed with immunoSEQ multiplex PCR; in TCRdb, only in-frame clones are kept and a portion is missing. The DNA gave D and trimming, while V, J and clone size come from that table. The sample yields under 200,000 clones, approximately 86% seen once. This receptor was taken from a man aged 55-75 years with acute or convalescent COVID-19. Sequencing was done on a sample of peripheral blood. The chain combines TRBV3-1 (or the pseudogene TRBV3-2) with TRBJ1-4; no clear D. This chain's CDR3 is CASSQEGFNEKLFF. The CDR3 DNA sequence: TGTGCCAGCAGCCAAGAGGGCTTCAATGAAAAACTGTTTTTT.